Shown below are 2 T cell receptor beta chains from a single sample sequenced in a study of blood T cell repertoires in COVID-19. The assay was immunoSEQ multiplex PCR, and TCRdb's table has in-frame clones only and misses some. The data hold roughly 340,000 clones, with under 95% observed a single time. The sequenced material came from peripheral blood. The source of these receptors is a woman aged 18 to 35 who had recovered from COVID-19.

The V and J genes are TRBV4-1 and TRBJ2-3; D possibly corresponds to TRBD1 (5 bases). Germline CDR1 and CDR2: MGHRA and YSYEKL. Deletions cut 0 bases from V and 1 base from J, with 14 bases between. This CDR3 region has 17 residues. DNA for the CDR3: TGCGCCAGCAGCCAAGATCCCGGCGGACAAGGCACAGATACGCAGTATTTT. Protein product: CASSQDPGGQGTDTQYF.

This CDR3 is CASSPGTRTDTQYF. The CDR3 DNA sequence: TGTGCCAGCAGTCCCGGGACTCGCACAGATACGCAGTATTTT. This rearrangement joins TRBV27 to TRBJ2-3; D possibly corresponds to TRBD2 (6 bases). Trimming cost V 5 bases and J 1 base, with 10 bases left between them. In germline, CDR1 is MNHEY, CDR2 SMNVEV (reference sequence). This CDR3 is built from 14 residues.